This record looks at one TCR beta chain sequence and its context. The sample comes from a study of blood T cell repertoires in COVID-19. Looked up from germline, CDR1 is SGHNT and CDR2 is YYREEE (reference sequence). V gave up 5 bases and J gave up 6 bases, with 12 bases separating them. This CDR3 is built from 12 residues. TCRdb's copy holds only in-frame clones and misses some; the assay was immunoSEQ multiplex PCR. The table has about 160,000 clones, around 87% seen once; the top ten hold about an eighth. Sequenced input: peripheral blood. The chain is built from TRBV5-4 and TRBJ2-7, with a weak D call TRBD1 (5 bases). The origin of this receptor is a man younger than 30 with COVID-19, enrolled during active disease. DNA of the CDR3: TGTGCCAGCAGTCGGCACCAGGGCGAGCAGTACTTC. Protein product: CASSRHQGEQYF. The full variable domain, with the rest looked up from reference TRBV5-4 and TRBJ2-7, is ETGVTQSPTHLIKTRGQQVTLRCSSQSGHNTVSWYQQALGQGPQFIFQYYREEENGRGNFPPRFSGLQFPNYSSELNVNALELDDSALYLCASSRHQGEQYFGPGTRLTVT.